The 19 T cell receptor beta chains below all came from one sample that was sequenced in a study of T cells after yellow fever vaccination. MiXCR was run by TCRdb on the 5' RACE reads, yielding one entry per CDR3 protein. The table records 340,000 or so distinct CDR3 sequences, around an eighth of them present only once. Here the sequenced sample was CD4+ T cells sorted from PBMCs, taken 15 days after the yellow fever booster vaccination. The source of these receptors is a man aged 18 to 29 who received the YFV17D yellow fever vaccine.

The sample holds many counts of this clonotype. The chain recombines TRBV7-9 with TRBJ1-1, with TRBD1 as a possible D gene (5 bases). Trimming pared 4 bases from V and 7 bases from J, leaving 10 bases between. This CDR3 comprises 12 residues. Per the germline V gene, CDR1 is SEHNR and CDR2 is FQNEAQ (reference sequence). This CDR3 is CASSSTGYEAFF. CDR3 in DNA: TGTGCCAGCAGCTCTACAGGATATGAAGCTTTCTTT.

The chain employs TRBV11-2 and TRBJ2-1, with 10 bases matching TRBD2. This CDR3 is 15 amino acids long. CDR1 is SGHAT, CDR2 FQNNGV, per germline. The J segment lost 11 bases and the V segment lost 2 bases, leaving 9 bases of the junction unmatched. The CDR3 DNA reads as TGTGCCAGCAGCTTATCCCTAGCGGGGGCATCACAGCAGTTCTTC. As protein: CASSLSLAGASQQFF.

This clonotype has just a few counts. Here the CDR3 DNA reads TGCGCCAGCAGCCAAGATCAAAGGGGACCTTCACCCCTCCACTTT. Amino acids: CASSQDQRGPSPLHF. This chain uses TRBV4-3 with TRBJ1-6; weak D call: TRBD1 (5 bases). V shed 0 bases and J shed 9 bases, with 12 bases lying between them. This CDR3 comprises 15 residues. The germline V gene has CDR1 LGHNA and CDR2 YSLEER.

The J gene is TRBJ2-3, the V gene TRBV9; D uncertain. Trimming cost V 6 bases and J 0 bases, with 11 bases left between them. Germline assignment: CDR1 SGDLS and CDR2 YYNGEE. The CDR3 covers 14 residues. The CDR3: CASTRQSSTDTQYF. The CDR3 nucleotides are TGTGCCAGCACCCGCCAGAGTAGCACAGATACGCAGTATTTT.

This clonotype showed up just a few times. This chain links TRBV5-1 with TRBJ1-2, with D hard to call. Per germline, CDR1 SGHRS and CDR2 YFSETQ. Trimming took off 5 bases at V and 4 bases at J, with 18 bases between the two ends. The CDR3 is made up of 15 amino acids. The CDR3 loop reads CASREASPSFYGYTF. DNA for the CDR3: TGCGCCAGCAGGGAGGCGTCGCCTTCTTTCTATGGCTACACCTTC. Using reference TRBV5-1 and TRBJ1-2 for the parts outside the CDR3, the full variable domain is KAGVTQTPRYLIKTRGQQVTLSCSPISGHRSVSWYQQTPGQGLQFLFEYFSETQRNKGNFPGRFSGRQFSNSRSEMNVSTLELGDSALYLCASREASPSFYGYTFGSGTRLTVV.

This clonotype was counted a few times. The gene calls are TRBV4-3 and TRBJ2-1, with 12 bases identical to TRBD2. With 2 bases clipped from V and 14 bases from J, the junction kept 7 bases outside the gene matches. From germline, CDR1 is LGHNA and CDR2 YSLEER. The CDR3 spans 14 residues. In DNA form, the CDR3 reads TGCGCCAGCAGCCAACTCCGGACTAGCGGGGTCGAGTTCTTC. It specifies CASSQLRTSGVEFF.

This clonotype was recorded a few times. V gene TRBV9 combines with J gene TRBJ2-3, with a tentative D call TRBD1 (5 bases). The CDR3 is 13 amino acids. CDR1 is SGDLS, CDR2 YYNGEE, per germline. Trimming stripped 4 bases from V and 4 bases from J, with 10 bases between. In nucleotides, the CDR3 is TGTGCCAGCAGCCCACAGGCTCCAGATACGCAGTATTTT. Translation: CASSPQAPDTQYF.

The CDR3 loop reads CSAPRGGANTGELFF. DNA for the CDR3: TGCAGTGCCCCAAGGGGGGGAGCGAACACCGGGGAGCTGTTTTTT. The V call is TRBV20-1, the J call TRBJ2-2, with D possibly TRBD2 on 7 matching bases. There are 15 residues in the CDR3. CDR1 and CDR2 (germline): DFQATT, SNEGSKA (reference sequence). Between the trimmed V and J ends, which lost 6 bases and 0 bases, there was a span of 14 bases.

This clonotype was seen only a few times. The chain recombines TRBV7-2 with TRBJ2-3; TRBD2 agrees at 7 bases. Trimming took 0 bases from V and 1 from J; bases not matched to a gene: 1. Germline assignment: CDR1 SGHTA and CDR2 FQGNSA. CDR3 length equals 15 residues. The CDR3 sequence: CASSLAAGGTDTQYF. The CDR3, as DNA: TGTGCCAGCAGCTTAGCTGCGGGGGGCACAGATACGCAGTATTTT.

V is TRBV6-5 and J is TRBJ1-1, with D hard to call. The germline CDR1 and CDR2 sequences are MNHEY and SVGAGI. Trimming left V 0 bases short and J 2 bases short, with 7 bases between. The CDR3 has 14 residues. The DNA for the CDR3 is TGTGCCAGCAGTTACTCGGGCGGTAACACTGAAGCTTTCTTT. Its protein is CASSYSGGNTEAFF.

This clonotype was detected ten times or more. V usage is TRBV27 and J usage is TRBJ2-7; D might be TRBD2 (5 bases). This CDR3 is built from 14 residues. Germline V gene data show CDR1 as MNHEY and CDR2 as SMNVEV (reference sequence). Trimming pared 6 bases from V and 3 bases from J, leaving 15 bases between. CDR3 bases: TGTGCCAGCAGAGATCTAGCTGCGGACTACGAGCAGTACTTC. It translates to CASRDLAADYEQYF.

This clonotype was picked up a small number of times. This chain connects TRBV7-9 to TRBJ2-3; D possibly corresponds to TRBD2 (6 bases). The CDR3 sequence is 14 residues long. Trimming left V 3 bases short and J 4 bases short, with 11 bases between. Germline-derived CDR1 and CDR2 are SEHNR and FQNEAQ (reference sequence). CDR3 amino acids: CASSFGGSADTQYF. The CDR3, as DNA: TGTGCCAGCAGCTTCGGGGGTAGTGCAGATACGCAGTATTTT.

This chain joins TRBV10-3 and TRBJ2-5; D is unresolved. With 5 bases removed from V and 5 bases from J, the gap between germline ends came to 9 bases. There are 12 residues in the CDR3. Germline V gives CDR1 ENHRY, CDR2 SYGVKD. As DNA, the CDR3 is TGTGCCATCAGTAACCCTCTGGAGACCCAGTACTTC. Translation gives CAISNPLETQYF.

V is TRBV24-1 and J is TRBJ2-1, with a weak D call TRBD1 (5 bases). Germline values: CDR1 KGHDR, CDR2 SFDVKD. With 5 bases removed from V and 7 bases from J, the gap between germline ends came to 11 bases. This CDR3 has 13 amino acids. The CDR3 region has the DNA TGTGCCACCAGTGCCGTTGCAGGGAATGAGCAGTTCTTC. Translation gives CATSAVAGNEQFF.

This clonotype was counted many times. The CDR3 nucleotides are TGTGCCAGCAGCTTAGTTGAAGCCCTGAATCAGCCCCAGCATTTT. This sequence encodes CASSLVEALNQPQHF. The V call is TRBV7-2, the J call TRBJ1-5; D not resolved. V dropped 1 base and J dropped 4 bases, with 11 bases sitting between them. This CDR3 has 15 residues. Per germline, CDR1 SGHTA and CDR2 FQGNSA.

Comment on this clonotype: A read error may explain this, as a much larger clone is one base away. The chain recombines TRBV5-1 with TRBJ2-1, with TRBD2 matching 10 bases. This CDR3 has 14 residues. Germline assignment: CDR1 SGHRS and CDR2 YFSETQ. Germline trimming cut 1 base from V and 10 bases from J; bases unmatched to any gene: 5. CDR3 sequence (DNA): TGCGCCAGCAGCTTGACTAGCGGGGCGAAAGAGCAGTTCTTC. Residues: CASSLTSGAKEQFF.

This clonotype showed up just a few times. The gene calls are TRBV5-1 and TRBJ1-4; 11 nucleotides line up with TRBD1. This CDR3 region has 15 residues. From germline, CDR1 is SGHRS and CDR2 YFSETQ. V was clipped by 7 bases and J by 8 bases; unmatched bases: 10. The CDR3 DNA is TGCGCCAGCCGGGACAGGGGGAGAAGTGAGGAAAAACTGTTTTTT. Its translation is CASRDRGRSEEKLFF.

This chain uses TRBV4-2 with TRBJ1-5, with TRBD1 matching 8 bases. CDR3 length equals 16 residues. Trimming cost V 0 bases and J 4 bases; bases outside gene matches: 5. In germline, CDR1 is LGHNA, CDR2 YNFKEQ. CDR3 nucleotides: TGTGCCAGCAGCCAAGATCTCAGGGGGCGGAATCAGCCCCAGCATTTT. This sequence encodes CASSQDLRGRNQPQHF.

This clonotype was detected a few times. The CDR3 region is CASSQDQEETQYF. The CDR3 DNA sequence: TGTGCCAGCAGCCAAGACCAAGAGGAGACCCAGTACTTC. This rearrangement joins TRBV4-2 to TRBJ2-5, with D unresolved. CDR1 and CDR2 (germline): LGHNA, YNFKEQ. The CDR3 runs to 13 residues. V dropped 0 bases and J dropped 5 bases, with 7 bases sitting between them.